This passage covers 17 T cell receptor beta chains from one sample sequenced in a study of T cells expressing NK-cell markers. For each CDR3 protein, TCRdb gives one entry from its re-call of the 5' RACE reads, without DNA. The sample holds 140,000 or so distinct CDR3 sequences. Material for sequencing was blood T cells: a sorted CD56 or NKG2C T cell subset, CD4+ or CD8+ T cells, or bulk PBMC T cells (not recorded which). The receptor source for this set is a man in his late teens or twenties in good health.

This CDR3 reads CASSAVLGGDLTDTQYF. The chain recombines TRBV11-2 with TRBJ2-3; TCRdb calls TRBD1, which cannot be checked without DNA. CDR1 and CDR2 (germline): SGHAT, FQNNGV. This CDR3 has 17 amino acids.

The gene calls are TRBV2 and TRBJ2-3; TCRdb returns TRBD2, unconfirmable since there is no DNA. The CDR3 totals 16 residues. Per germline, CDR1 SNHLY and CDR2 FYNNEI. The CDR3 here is CARMDLSGKGTDTQYF.

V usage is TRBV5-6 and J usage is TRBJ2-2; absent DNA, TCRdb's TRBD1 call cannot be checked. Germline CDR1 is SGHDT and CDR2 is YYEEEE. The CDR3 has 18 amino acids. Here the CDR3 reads CASSLRTGEGRLTGELFF.

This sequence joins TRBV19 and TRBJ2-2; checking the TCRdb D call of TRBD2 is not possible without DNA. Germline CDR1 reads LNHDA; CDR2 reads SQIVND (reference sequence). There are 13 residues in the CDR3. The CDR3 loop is CATRPAGGGELFF.

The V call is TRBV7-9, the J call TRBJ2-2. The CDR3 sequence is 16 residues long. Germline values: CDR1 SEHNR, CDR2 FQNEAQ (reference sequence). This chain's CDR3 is CASSAQLEVYTGELFF.

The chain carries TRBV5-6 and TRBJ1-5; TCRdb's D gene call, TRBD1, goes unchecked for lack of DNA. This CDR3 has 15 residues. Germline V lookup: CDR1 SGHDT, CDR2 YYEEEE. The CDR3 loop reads CASSLGGRVIQPQHF. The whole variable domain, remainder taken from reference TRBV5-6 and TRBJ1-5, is DAGVTQSPTHLIKTRGQQVTLRCSPKSGHDTVSWYQQALGQGPQFIFQYYEEEERQRGNFPDRFSGHQFPNYSSELNVNALLLGDSALYLCASSLGGRVIQPQHFGDGTRLSIL.

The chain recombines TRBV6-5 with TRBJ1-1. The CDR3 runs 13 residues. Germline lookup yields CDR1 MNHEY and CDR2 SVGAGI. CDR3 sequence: CASSLAENTEAFF.

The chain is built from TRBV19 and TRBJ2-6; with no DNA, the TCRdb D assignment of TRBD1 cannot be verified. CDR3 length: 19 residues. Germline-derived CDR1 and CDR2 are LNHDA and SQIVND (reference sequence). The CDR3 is CASSPLYQERSHGANVLTF.

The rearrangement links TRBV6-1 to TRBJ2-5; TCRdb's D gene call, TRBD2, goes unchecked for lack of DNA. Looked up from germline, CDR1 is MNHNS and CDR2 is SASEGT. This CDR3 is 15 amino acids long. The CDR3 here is CARTSTSGSGETQYF.

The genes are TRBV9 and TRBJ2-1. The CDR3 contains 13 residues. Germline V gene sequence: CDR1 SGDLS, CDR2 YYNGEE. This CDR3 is CASSVGRGNEQFF.

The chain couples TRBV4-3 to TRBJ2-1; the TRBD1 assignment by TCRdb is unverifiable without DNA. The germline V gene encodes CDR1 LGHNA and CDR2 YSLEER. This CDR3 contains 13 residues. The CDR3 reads CASSQDGGYEQFF.

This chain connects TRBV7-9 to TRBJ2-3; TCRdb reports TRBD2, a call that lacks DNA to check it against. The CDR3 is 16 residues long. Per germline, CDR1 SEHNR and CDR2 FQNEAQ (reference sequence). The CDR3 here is CASSKRIAGSTDTQYF.

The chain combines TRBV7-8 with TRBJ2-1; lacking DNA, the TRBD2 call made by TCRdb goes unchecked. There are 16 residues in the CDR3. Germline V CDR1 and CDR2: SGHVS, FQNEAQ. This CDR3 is CASSLVRADPYNEQFF.

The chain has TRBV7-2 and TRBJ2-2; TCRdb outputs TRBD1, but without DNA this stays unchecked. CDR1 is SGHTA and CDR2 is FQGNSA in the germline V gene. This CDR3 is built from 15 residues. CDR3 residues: CASSSRDRVTGELFF.

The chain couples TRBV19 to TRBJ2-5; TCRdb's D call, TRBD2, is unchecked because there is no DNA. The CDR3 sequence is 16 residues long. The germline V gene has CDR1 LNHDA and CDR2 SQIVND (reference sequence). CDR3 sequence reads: CASSILRLAVHQTQYF.

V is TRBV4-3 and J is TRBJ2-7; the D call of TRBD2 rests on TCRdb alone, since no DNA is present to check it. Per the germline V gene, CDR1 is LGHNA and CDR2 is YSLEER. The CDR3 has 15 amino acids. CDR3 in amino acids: CASSQDEAGGFEQYF.

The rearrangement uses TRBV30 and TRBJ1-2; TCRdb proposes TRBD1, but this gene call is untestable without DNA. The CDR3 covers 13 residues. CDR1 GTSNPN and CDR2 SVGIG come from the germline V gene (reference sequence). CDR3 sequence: CAWSTQGADGYTF.